This entry lists 11 T cell receptor beta chains sequenced from one sample in a study of blood T cells in healthy people across ages (dated by TCRdb to about 2015). The protocol used for the library was 5' RACE. The reads were generated on an Illumina HiSeq 2500. The second PCR ran for about 6 to 11 cycles and used a J-beta primer mix along with a sample-barcoded 5' primer. Using fastp at Q25 and MiXCR, TCRdb reprocessed the public reads and kept productive beta chains. Duplicate CDR3 protein sequences are folded into a single record with the most common DNA and genes. This sample holds roughly 1,000,000 distinct CDR3 sequences; approximately 25% were observed only once. In total, the top ten clones hold less than 0.75% of the sample. These records were also assigned to another study, of T cells of mothers and their children.

Sequencing was done on a sample of blood. The receptors stem from a girl aged 2 to 10 in good health.

The chain recombines TRBV6-2 or TRBV6-3 with TRBJ2-6; tentative D call: TRBD2 (5 bases). The CDR3 has 15 residues. The germline gives CDR1 MNHEY, CDR2 SVGEGT. Trimming shortened V by 2 bases and J by 0 bases, and 5 bases separated the two germline ends. CDR3: CASSYDYSGANVLTF. As DNA, the CDR3 is TGTGCCAGCAGTTACGACTACTCTGGGGCCAACGTCCTGACTTTC.

This clonotype has a handful of counts. V and J are TRBV29-1 and TRBJ2-7; D not certain. Deletions cut 4 bases from V and 2 bases from J, with 12 bases between. Germline CDR1 is SQVTM and CDR2 is ANQGSEA. The CDR3 totals 13 residues. CDR3: CSVGDESTYEQYF. The CDR3, as DNA: TGCAGCGTTGGGGATGAGTCGACCTACGAGCAGTACTTC.

This clonotype was observed a handful of times. This rearrangement joins TRBV20-1 to TRBJ2-5; 9 positions agree with TRBD2. V shed 5 bases, J shed 2 bases, and the junction held 9 bases outside the gene matches. Per germline, CDR1 DFQATT and CDR2 SNEGSKA (reference sequence). The CDR3 runs 15 residues. CDR3 protein: CSAGTSLRGQETQYF. In nucleotides, the CDR3 is TGCAGTGCTGGGACTAGCTTGCGAGGTCAAGAGACCCAGTACTTC.

This clonotype was detected only a few times. This chain links TRBV12-3 or TRBV12-4 with TRBJ2-1; D uncertain. The CDR3 loop spans 13 amino acids. V lost 2 bases to trimming and J lost 7 bases, with 9 bases between them. As DNA, the CDR3 is TGTGCCAGCAGTTTATCTCGGGTAAATGAGCAGTTCTTC. Its translation is CASSLSRVNEQFF.

For this clonotype: It may be a read error: a sequence one base away is much more abundant. This rearrangement joins TRBV7-2 to TRBJ1-5; D ambiguous. The CDR3 has 13 residues. Germline-derived CDR1 and CDR2 are SGHTA and FQGNSA. CDR3 bases: TGTGCCAGCAGCTCCCACGGGGATCAGCCCCTGCATTTT. Its protein is CASSSHGDQPLHF. Together with reference TRBV7-2 and TRBJ1-5, the CDR3 gives the full variable domain: GAGVSQSPSNKVTEKGKDVELRCDPISGHTALYWYRQSLGQGLEFLIYFQGNSAPDKSGLPSDRFSAERTGGSVSTLTIQRTQQEDSAVYLCASSSHGDQPLHFGDGTRLSIL.

The chain carries TRBV20-1 and TRBJ1-5, with D maybe TRBD1 (5 bases). The CDR3 length is 13 residues. The germline V and J ends were trimmed by 2 bases and 4 bases, with 9 bases remaining between them. Per germline, CDR1 DFQATT and CDR2 SNEGSKA (reference sequence). The CDR3 nucleotides read TGCAGTGCTAGACTAGACAGAAATCAGCCCCAGCATTTT. It encodes CSARLDRNQPQHF.

This CDR3 is CASSHVTGANVLTF. DNA of the CDR3: TGTGCCAGCAGCCACGTGACTGGGGCCAACGTCCTGACTTTC. V is TRBV3-1 and J is TRBJ2-6; D is unclear. Germline V lookup: CDR1 LGHDT, CDR2 YNNKEL (reference sequence). The CDR3 consists of 14 residues. V was trimmed by 3 bases and J by 2 bases, leaving 5 bases between them.

The V and J genes are TRBV29-1 and TRBJ1-2; a possible D gene is TRBD1 (5 bases). This CDR3 contains 12 residues. Germline loops: CDR1 SQVTM, CDR2 ANQGSEA. Trimming pared 2 bases from V and 4 bases from J, leaving 8 bases between. CDR3 in DNA: TGCAGCGTTGAATACGACAGCTATGGCTACACCTTC. Residues: CSVEYDSYGYTF.

This clonotype was counted a few times. This chain connects TRBV6-5 to TRBJ2-7; D is ambiguous. The germline gives CDR1 MNHEY, CDR2 SVGAGI. The CDR3 loop spans 15 amino acids. The V gene lost 9 bases and the J gene lost 3 bases, with 21 bases spanning the gap. The CDR3 sequence: CASSISPGRNYEQYF. As DNA, the CDR3 is TGTGCCAGTAGCATCTCCCCTGGCCGTAACTACGAGCAGTACTTC.

In its sample, this clonotype was seen a few times. The chain links TRBV7-6 to TRBJ2-1, with a weak D call TRBD2 (7 bases). The CDR3 is made up of 14 amino acids. Germline CDR1 and CDR2: SGHVS and FNYEAQ. Trimming took 4 bases from V and 6 from J, leaving 13 bases between them. CDR3 sequence (DNA): TGTGCCAGCAGCTCCTTGGGGGGGCCCAATGAGCAGTTCTTC. It translates to CASSSLGGPNEQFF. Based on the CDR3 plus reference TRBV7-6 and TRBJ2-1, the full variable domain is GAGVSQSPRYKVTKRGQDVALRCDPISGHVSLYWYRQALGQGPEFLTYFNYEAQQDKSGLPNDRFSAERPEGSISTLTIQRTEQRDSAMYRCASSSLGGPNEQFFGPGTRLTVL.

This clonotype was counted only a few times. The V gene is TRBV6-6, the J gene TRBJ1-3; D not certain. The V end was cut by 5 bases, the J end by 3 bases, with 5 bases between. This CDR3 has 12 amino acids. CDR1 and CDR2 from the germline V gene are MNHNY and SVGAGI (reference sequence). The CDR3 loop is CASSTLGNTIYF. The CDR3 coding sequence is TGTGCCAGCAGTACACTTGGAAACACCATATATTTT.